This entry is about one T cell receptor (beta chain). What it binds is not known. The data were obtained in a study of shared clonotypes between healthy human individuals. For the study at large: Per donor, three plates held CD4 naive cells, three held CD4 memory, two held CD8 naive and one held CD8 memory. Study observations and caveats: Several donors had 5% to 6.5% of their naive CD4 clonotypes in common.

The CDR3 covers 10 residues. Germline CDR1 reads SGHTS; CDR2 reads YDEGEE. Trimming stripped 1 base from V and 6 bases from J, with 2 bases between. Assay runs were performed at deep level. Generated by immunoSEQ multiplex PCR, the TCRdb table keeps only in-frame clones and is missing some. The sample lists fewer than 700,000 clones, about 95% occurring once. Selected positively for CCR7 and CD45RO-negative, naive CD8 cells excluded terminally differentiated effector memory CD45RA+ cells. The gene calls are TRBV5-8 and TRBJ2-7; D is uncertain. The origin of this receptor is a woman under 40 in good health. Specimen: naive CD8+ T cells sorted from blood. The CDR3 DNA reads as TGTGCCAGCAGCTTGCCCGAGCAGTACTTC. Protein sequence: CASSLPEQYF.